The T cell receptor beta chain under discussion was sequenced for a study of neurological immune-mediated disorders (dated by TCRdb to about 2019). Notes on the research overall: Using UMI-based sequencing, the study compared peripheral blood TCR-beta repertoires from patients with HTLV-I-associated myelopathy (HAM/TSP), patients with multiple sclerosis, and healthy controls. Longitudinal samples, technical triplicates and paired sorted CD4+ and CD8+ T-cell subsets, alongside PBMC samples, were included among the approximately 100 TCR-beta libraries. The cohort was made up of 68 subjects, consisting of around 14 HAM/TSP patients, some 34 multiple sclerosis patients and 20 healthy controls. Overall study outcomes, separate from this receptor: No identical CDR3 amino acid sequences were found to be shared among expanded clones across subjects, suggesting that TCR-beta repertoires were private in all groups. TCR clonal expansion was highest in HAM/TSP patients and lowest in MS patients, with MS patients falling below even healthy controls.

This clonotype was recorded many times. The antigen it recognizes is unknown. Base quality data are lacking; no much larger clone is found one base away. The healthy controls were volunteers from blood banks in Maryland, USA. For the unsorted PBMC libraries, 2 million PBMCs were stored in RNAlater at -80 degrees C until RNA extraction and were used to generate the libraries. Peripheral blood was subjected to Ficoll-Hypaque density gradient centrifugation to isolate PBMCs, which were then cryopreserved in liquid nitrogen. To synthesize cDNA, template-switch 5'RACE was performed with a primer carrying a 10-nucleotide random unique molecular identifier so that each TCR transcript was tagged. Every sequencing run covered 15-18 subjects and yielded more than 160 million TCR-beta sequences. The RNeasy kit was used to extract total RNA. The KAPA Real-time Library Amplification kit was used to amplify TCR-beta VDJ regions with primers for the TCR constant region and the 5'RACE anchor. Sample indexes and Illumina adaptors were added in a first PCR, after which library yield was increased in a second PCR. After purification with Ampure beads, the TCR product of roughly 650 bp was size-selected on a 2% E-gel SizeSelection system. Before pooling, library quality was assessed on a Bioanalyzer, concentration was determined with Qubit, and library quantification was performed with the Kapa Library Quantification kit. Paired-end 2 x 150 bp sequencing of the libraries was performed on an Illumina HiSeq 2500. To increase sequence diversity, roughly 25-31% phiX was spiked into each library pool. In the original analysis: The quality-filtered reads were processed with the UMI-based MiGEC pipeline, whose error correction step removed more than 80% of the raw TCR sequences. IMGT germline references were used for aligning VDJ genes, and each clonotype was defined as a unique CDR3 amino acid sequence together with its V-J genes. Clonal expansion, Shannon diversity, and CDR3 relatedness (CalcPairwiseDistances, ClusterSamples) were evaluated with VDJtools, and phylogenetic trees were built with CLCbio workbench. A clone was classed as expanded if it had 8 or more unique UMIs, a cutoff based on coefficient-of-variation modelling across technical triplicates. Clones were called with MiXCR by TCRdb after fastp trimmed the public reads at Q25, and only in-frame beta chains were retained. Every entry covers one CDR3 protein and lists the most common genes and DNA from its rows. The V and J calls, along with clone size, are taken from TCRdb and not from the paper's own processing. Recorded for this sample are 57,000 or so distinct CDR3 sequences; around 10% of them occurred a single time. The top ten hold less than 2% of the sample.

The sequencing sample was made of PBMCs. This sequence originates from a man aged 55 to 70 in good health.

The nucleotide sequence is TGTGCCAGCTCATGGGATCGGGGGAGCAATCAGCCCCAGCATTTT. It specifies CASSWDRGSNQPQHF. The chain couples TRBV18 to TRBJ1-5, with TRBD1 tentatively as D gene (5 bases match). CDR1 and CDR2 are drawn from the germline V gene: KGHSH, LQKENI. V sheds 5 bases and J sheds 1 base, leaving 12 bases between their ends. The CDR3, from cysteine to phenylalanine, totals 15 residues. The read is trimmed to its CDR3 DNA, 45 bases read in frame from base 1.